This passage covers 7 T cell receptor beta chains from one sample sequenced in a study of T cell responses to AZD1222 COVID-19 vaccine. Only in-frame clones appear in the TCRdb table, and some are missing; sequencing was by immunoSEQ multiplex PCR. Among 130,000 to 150,000 clones listed, 90% to 95% were seen once. The specimen comprised peripheral blood, sampled on day 0 of AZD1222 vaccination. All receptors come from an adult in good health.

This clone has a single count. This chain links TRBV24-1 with TRBJ1-2; D is uncertain. Germline values: CDR1 KGHDR, CDR2 SFDVKD. The CDR3 sequence is 12 residues long. Deletions cut 6 bases from V and 6 bases from J, with 10 bases between. The CDR3: CATSRSRDGYTF. The CDR3 DNA reads TGTGCCACCAGTCGAAGTCGGGATGGCTACACCTTC.

The V and J genes are TRBV6-2 or TRBV6-3 and TRBJ1-2; unclear D gene. The CDR3 runs 15 residues. Germline assignment: CDR1 MNHEY and CDR2 SVGEGT. Trimming pared 2 bases from V and 5 bases from J, leaving 15 bases between. CDR3 sequence (DNA): TGTGCCAGCAGTTACCTAGAGGACGGAGGTTATGGCTACACCTTC. Amino acid sequence: CASSYLEDGGYGYTF.

V gene TRBV7-2 combines with J gene TRBJ2-3, with a tentative D call TRBD2 (6 bases). This CDR3 contains 15 residues. Trimming cost V 5 bases and J 0 bases, with 12 bases left between them. Germline V CDR1 and CDR2: SGHTA, FQGNSA. The CDR3 region has the DNA TGTGCCAGCAGCATCTTTAGCGGAAGCACAGATACGCAGTATTTT. This encodes CASSIFSGSTDTQYF.

The chain links TRBV20-1 to TRBJ2-1, with D tentatively TRBD2 (6 bases). The V gene's germline CDR1 is DFQATT and CDR2 SNEGSKA (reference sequence). The CDR3 has 10 residues. Trimming stripped 6 bases from V and 11 bases from J, with 11 bases between. The CDR3 loop reads CSAGLSKQFF. The CDR3 region has the DNA TGCAGTGCGGGACTTAGCAAGCAGTTCTTC.

The chain joins TRBV6-2 or TRBV6-3 to TRBJ2-7, with D perhaps TRBD2 (6 bases). Trimming cost V 5 bases and J 3 bases, with 17 bases left between them. CDR3 length equals 15 residues. Germline V gives CDR1 MNHEY, CDR2 SVGEGT. The CDR3 DNA is TGTGCCAGCAGTGAGGTAGCGGAATCGATCTACGAGCAGTACTTC. Translation: CASSEVAESIYEQYF.

V gene TRBV6-6 combines with J gene TRBJ1-5; maybe TRBD1 (5 bases). The ends were cut back, 5 bases at V and 1 base at J, with 6 bases in the middle. Per germline, CDR1 MNHNY and CDR2 SVGAGI (reference sequence). The length of the CDR3 is 13 residues. The CDR3 sequence is CASSGDSNQPQHF. CDR3 nucleotide sequence: TGTGCCAGCAGTGGGGACAGCAATCAGCCCCAGCATTTT.

This chain joins TRBV23-1 and TRBJ2-7; no clear D gene. TRBV23-1 is recorded as an ORF, its role being uncertain. The CDR3 extends over 10 amino acids. V lost 3 bases to trimming and J lost 3 bases, with 0 bases between them. The CDR3 DNA reads as TGCGCCAGCAGTCACTACGAGCAGTACTTC. It encodes CASSHYEQYF.